Shown below are 27 T cell receptor beta chains from a single sample sequenced in a study of cytomegalovirus exposure and HLA in healthy donors. Vbeta (60) and Jbeta (13) primers were used in the PCR. Profiled with immunoSEQ multiplex PCR; TCRdb holds only in-frame clones, not every one. The sample consists of around 190,000 clones, around 75% of them appearing once. Sequencing input: PBMCs. Source of these receptors: a woman in her 30s in good health and CMV-seropositive.

J is TRBJ2-2 and V is TRBV5-6; the D gene is possibly TRBD2 (6 bases). Trimming stripped 3 bases from V and 1 base from J, with 7 bases between. Germline V gene lookup returns CDR1 SGHDT and CDR2 YYEEEE. CDR3 length: 14 amino acids. The CDR3 DNA follows: TGTGCCAGCAGCTCGGGACTGAACACCGGGGAGCTGTTTTTT. This gives the protein CASSSGLNTGELFF.

This clone was found once. The chain has TRBV6-1 and TRBJ2-7; 10 nucleotides agree with TRBD2. V dropped 3 bases and J dropped 1; count of bases not matched to a gene: 0. The CDR3 loop spans 14 amino acids. Germline V gene lookup returns CDR1 MNHNS and CDR2 SASEGT. The CDR3 region is CASSDSGGSYEQYF. CDR3 bases: TGTGCCAGCAGTGATAGCGGGGGGTCCTACGAGCAGTACTTC.

V usage is TRBV28 and J usage is TRBJ2-2, with D tentatively TRBD2 (6 bases). CDR1 is MDHEN and CDR2 is SYDVKM in the germline V gene. This CDR3 has 15 residues. V lost 6 bases and J lost 0, with 11 bases in between. This chain's CDR3 is CASRILAANTGELFF. In nucleotides, the CDR3 is TGTGCCAGCAGAATCTTAGCGGCGAACACCGGGGAGCTGTTTTTT.

The chain joins TRBV4-1 to TRBJ2-7; 15 bases agree with TRBD2. The ends lost 4 bases at V and 5 bases at J; junction bases unmatched: 9. Germline V lookup: CDR1 MGHRA, CDR2 YSYEKL. The CDR3 has 17 amino acids. CDR3 sequence reads: CASSPGTSGRINHEQYF. In DNA form, the CDR3 reads TGCGCCAGCAGCCCCGGGACTAGCGGGAGGATCAACCACGAGCAGTACTTC.

The genes are TRBV2 and TRBJ1-5; D is ambiguous. In germline, CDR1 is SNHLY, CDR2 FYNNEI. V was cut by 2 bases and J by 2 bases, with 25 bases left in between. The CDR3 is 20 amino acids. CDR3 in DNA: TGTGCCAGCAGTGAACATCTCATCCGTCTTCGAAACGAGGGCAATCAGCCCCAGCATTTT. Its translation is CASSEHLIRLRNEGNQPQHF.

The rearrangement joins TRBV14 to TRBJ2-7; 7 bases agree with TRBD1. CDR3 length equals 14 residues. J gave up 2 bases and V 5 bases, and 6 bases lay outside the gene matches. The germline gives CDR1 SGHDN, CDR2 FVKESK. The CDR3 region is CASSWDSRAYEQYF. The CDR3 bases are TGTGCCAGCAGCTGGGACAGTCGCGCCTACGAGCAGTACTTC. Looking up the rest from reference TRBV14 and TRBJ2-7 gives the full variable domain: EAGVTQFPSHSVIEKGQTVTLRCDPISGHDNLYWYRRVMGKEIKFLLHFVKESKQDESGMPNNRFLAERTGGTYSTLKVQPAELEDSGVYFCASSWDSRAYEQYFGPGTRLTVT.

This chain links TRBV6-1 with TRBJ2-7; 9 bases fit TRBD2. With V trimmed by 5 bases and J by 7 bases, 12 bases remained unmatched. The germline V gene has CDR1 MNHNS and CDR2 SASEGT. The CDR3 consists of 15 residues. CDR3 residues: CASSFEPGLAGEQYF. DNA of the CDR3: TGTGCCAGCAGTTTCGAACCGGGACTAGCTGGAGAGCAGTACTTC.

The chain uses TRBV28 and TRBJ2-1; possibly TRBD2 for D (6 bases). With 5 bases removed from V and 6 bases from J, the gap between germline ends came to 14 bases. This CDR3 contains 14 residues. Germline assignment: CDR1 MDHEN and CDR2 SYDVKM. CDR3 in amino acids: CASSPRGMGNEQFF. For the CDR3, the DNA is TGTGCCAGCAGTCCTCGCGGGATGGGCAATGAGCAGTTCTTC.

The chain links TRBV6-6 to TRBJ2-3, with 9 bases identical to TRBD2. CDR1 and CDR2 (germline): MNHNY, SVGAGI (reference sequence). J was trimmed by 3 bases and V by 7 bases; bases with no gene match: 11. This CDR3 has 16 amino acids. The CDR3 DNA sequence: TGTGCCAGCATCGGAGTGGGCGGGAGGGGGACAGATACGCAGTATTTT. It yields the protein CASIGVGGRGTDTQYF.

This clone is a singleton in its sample. J is TRBJ1-2 and V is TRBV7-9; D perhaps matches TRBD1 (6 bases). Germline lookup yields CDR1 SEHNR and CDR2 FQNEAQ (reference sequence). This CDR3 contains 15 residues. V was cut by 2 bases and J by 6 bases, with 16 bases left in between. The CDR3 loop is CASSLIMSQGHGYTF. CDR3 DNA: TGTGCCAGCAGCTTAATAATGTCACAGGGCCATGGCTACACCTTC.

This rearrangement joins TRBV5-6 to TRBJ2-2; unclear D gene. The germline V gene encodes CDR1 SGHDT and CDR2 YYEEEE. V was shortened by 0 bases and J by 7 bases, with 16 bases between the two germline ends. The CDR3 extends over 16 amino acids. The CDR3 reads CASSLVSAGYGGELFF. The DNA for the CDR3 is TGTGCCAGCAGCTTGGTTTCAGCCGGGTACGGCGGGGAGCTGTTTTTT.

The V call is TRBV4-2, the J call TRBJ2-3, with 7 bases identical to TRBD2. The CDR3 runs 14 residues. Germline trimming cut 6 bases from V and 6 bases from J; bases unmatched to any gene: 9. Germline lookup yields CDR1 LGHNA and CDR2 YNFKEQ. CDR3 region: CASSRDYLKDTQYF. The CDR3 bases are TGTGCCAGCAGTAGGGACTATCTGAAGGATACGCAGTATTTT.

The chain has TRBV9 and TRBJ2-3, with D perhaps TRBD2 (6 bases). The CDR3 is 15 amino acids. V lost 9 bases and J 5 bases, leaving 22 bases between the germline ends. The germline V gene has CDR1 SGDLS and CDR2 YYNGEE. The CDR3: CATSAHTSTVDTQYF. CDR3 coding DNA: TGTGCCACCTCCGCCCATACTAGCACCGTAGATACGCAGTATTTT.

This chain joins TRBV5-1 and TRBJ2-7; TRBD2 aligns across 12 bases. Per germline, CDR1 SGHRS and CDR2 YFSETQ. V was clipped by 0 bases and J by 5 bases; unmatched bases: 9. The CDR3 is made up of 17 amino acids. The CDR3 is CASSLVGLAGKGDEQYF. CDR3 nucleotides: TGCGCCAGCAGCTTGGTGGGACTAGCGGGTAAGGGGGACGAGCAGTACTTC. The full variable domain, its missing parts supplied by reference TRBV5-1 and TRBJ2-7, is KAGVTQTPRYLIKTRGQQVTLSCSPISGHRSVSWYQQTPGQGLQFLFEYFSETQRNKGNFPGRFSGRQFSNSRSEMNVSTLELGDSALYLCASSLVGLAGKGDEQYFGPGTRLTVT.

CDR3 region: CASGTSGRGSTGELFF. Written as DNA, the CDR3 is TGTGCCAGTGGGACTAGCGGGAGGGGTAGCACCGGGGAGCTGTTTTTT. This chain links TRBV19 with TRBJ2-2, with TRBD2 identical over 16 bases. J lost 4 bases, V lost 8 bases, and 4 bases had no gene match. Germline lookup yields CDR1 LNHDA and CDR2 SQIVND (reference sequence). This CDR3 spans 16 amino acids.

V is TRBV28 and J is TRBJ1-3; the D is unclear. Germline loops: CDR1 MDHEN, CDR2 SYDVKM. The CDR3 spans 15 residues. Trimming cost V 5 bases and J 2 bases, with 13 bases left between them. CDR3 protein: CASSPEKEAGNTIYF. In nucleotides, the CDR3 is TGTGCCAGCAGTCCGGAAAAGGAGGCTGGAAACACCATATATTTT.

This clone is a singleton in its sample. The chain carries TRBV11-2 and TRBJ2-7; D gene unclear. The V end lost 5 bases, the J end lost 7 bases, and 12 bases lay between the germline ends. Germline CDR1 reads SGHAT; CDR2 reads FQNNGV. The length of the CDR3 is 12 residues. Here the CDR3 DNA reads TGTGCCAGCAGCCTTTCGAGCTTGGAGCAGTACTTC. As protein: CASSLSSLEQYF.

The chain is built from TRBV6-5 and TRBJ2-7; D remains unclear. V was trimmed by 0 bases and J by 2 bases, leaving 11 bases between them. The length of the CDR3 is 15 residues. Germline-derived CDR1 and CDR2 are MNHEY and SVGAGI. DNA for the CDR3: TGTGCCAGCAGTTACTCGGCTGACTCAACCTACGAGCAGTACTTC. It is translated as CASSYSADSTYEQYF.

The chain recombines TRBV21-1 with TRBJ2-1; TRBD2, as called in the table, went unchecked against the DNA. TRBV21-1 counts as a pseudogene. The CDR3 has 16 residues. CDR3 nucleotides: TGTGCCAGCAGCAACCCTAGCGGGAGACAGCTCAATGAGCAGTTCTTC. As protein: CASSNPSGRQLNEQFF.

A remark on this clone: This sample also contains other DNA sequences that code for the same CDR3. The chain has TRBV6-4 and TRBJ2-5; 8 bases map to TRBD1. The CDR3 is 14 amino acids. CDR1 is MRHNA and CDR2 is SNTAGT in the germline V gene. The V gene end was trimmed by 4 bases and the J gene end by 5 bases; junction bases not matched to a gene: 6. In DNA, the CDR3 is TGTGCCAGCAGTGCCCCAGGGGGCCGTGAGACCCAGTACTTC. Translation: CASSAPGGRETQYF.

V is TRBV28 and J is TRBJ1-5; the match to TRBD1 covers 7 bases. J was trimmed by 6 bases and V by 4 bases; bases with no gene match: 3. CDR1 is MDHEN and CDR2 is SYDVKM in the germline V gene. The length of the CDR3 is 13 residues. The CDR3 sequence is CASSSPGGQPQHF. The DNA for the CDR3 is TGTGCCAGCAGTTCACCAGGGGGTCAGCCCCAGCATTTT.

V and J are TRBV20-1 and TRBJ1-2; no definite D call. The germline V gene has CDR1 DFQATT and CDR2 SNEGSKA (reference sequence). The CDR3 has 10 amino acids. Trimming took off 5 bases at V and 7 bases at J, with 8 bases between the two ends. This CDR3 is CSASSVGYTF. The DNA of the CDR3 is TGCAGTGCTTCCTCGGTTGGCTACACCTTC.

The gene calls are TRBV5-6 and TRBJ2-5, with 10 bases lining up with TRBD1. This CDR3 contains 14 residues. Trimming took 10 bases from V and 5 from J; bases not matched to a gene: 11. Germline V lookup: CDR1 SGHDT, CDR2 YYEEEE. DNA of the CDR3: TGTGCCTATAAGATGACAGGGGGCGTTGAGACCCAGTACTTC. It is translated as CAYKMTGGVETQYF.

The chain is built from TRBV29-1 and TRBJ2-7, with D possibly being TRBD2 (5 bases). The CDR3 extends over 12 amino acids. V dropped 1 base and J dropped 5 bases, with 9 bases sitting between them. The germline CDR1 and CDR2 sequences are SQVTM and ANQGSEA. The DNA for the CDR3 is TGCAGCGTTGAAGGAGGAGGTAACGAGCAGTACTTC. Amino acids: CSVEGGGNEQYF.

The chain links TRBV10-3 to TRBJ2-1, with 13 bases aligning to TRBD2. The CDR3 runs to 14 residues. CDR1 ENHRY and CDR2 SYGVKD come from the germline V gene. With 2 bases clipped from V and 14 bases from J, the junction kept 6 bases outside the gene matches. CDR3: CAISETGTSGKKFF. The CDR3 nucleotides are TGTGCCATCAGTGAGACCGGGACTAGCGGGAAGAAGTTCTTC.

The genes are TRBV29-1 and TRBJ1-4; TRBD1 matches at 9 bases. Germline CDR1 SQVTM, CDR2 ANQGSEA. Trimming cost V 3 bases and J 8 bases; bases outside gene matches: 7. This CDR3 has 14 residues. DNA of the CDR3: TGCAGCGTTGACGGGACAGGGAGGGGAGAAAAACTGTTTTTT. It specifies CSVDGTGRGEKLFF.

V usage is TRBV5-5 and J usage is TRBJ2-7, with 10 bases that match TRBD1. With V trimmed by 4 bases and J by 3 bases, 4 bases remained unmatched. The CDR3 length is 14 residues. CDR1 and CDR2 from the germline V gene are SGHKS and YYEKEE (reference sequence). CDR3 region: CASSAGTGDYEQYF. CDR3 DNA: TGTGCCAGCAGCGCCGGGACAGGGGACTACGAGCAGTACTTC.